This is a list of T cell receptor beta chains from one sample in a study of blood T cell repertoires in COVID-19. The table came from immunoSEQ multiplex PCR; TCRdb's copy has only in-frame clones and leaves some out. The table lists about 280,000 clones, more than 85% of them singletons, with roughly 2.9% in the top ten. Sequenced: PBMCs or T cells enriched from blood (not recorded which). Source of these receptors: a man aged 40-49 years who had been exposed to COVID-19. CDR3s include the opening cysteine and the closing phenylalanine or tryptophan.

j_call: TRBJ2-7
v_call: TRBV4-1
cdr3_aa: CASSGTGRSYEQYF

j_call: TRBJ2-1
v_call: TRBV29-1
cdr3_aa: CSVEGPGKDRGRNEQFF

j_call: TRBJ2-7
v_call: TRBV28
cdr3_aa: CASSPQTGDSYEQYF

j_call: TRBJ2-7
v_call: TRBV19
cdr3_aa: CASSVGPEQYF

j_call: TRBJ1-5
v_call: TRBV5-5
cdr3_aa: CASSLGTGRGGQPQHF

j_call: TRBJ2-2
v_call: TRBV10-1
cdr3_aa: CASSVAREVVGELFF

j_call: TRBJ1-2
v_call: TRBV6-5
cdr3_aa: CASKTKNRGIRGYTF

j_call: TRBJ2-5
v_call: TRBV15
cdr3_aa: CATSRDRGQETQYF

j_call: TRBJ2-4
v_call: TRBV18
cdr3_aa: CASSPRWGDIQYF

j_call: TRBJ1-1
v_call: TRBV12-5
cdr3_aa: CASGQGELNTEAFF

j_call: TRBJ1-4
v_call: TRBV2
cdr3_aa: CASSMTGVVEKLFF

j_call: TRBJ2-2
v_call: TRBV6-4
cdr3_aa: CFGTNFNTGELFF

j_call: TRBJ2-1
v_call: TRBV7-3
cdr3_aa: CASSPLGLAGNNEQFF

j_call: TRBJ1-1
v_call: TRBV2
cdr3_aa: CANDRAARKNTEAFF

j_call: TRBJ2-1
v_call: TRBV4-1
cdr3_aa: CASSQDGYRGQFF

j_call: TRBJ2-5
v_call: TRBV5-4
cdr3_aa: CASSAGTSLETQYF

j_call: TRBJ1-5
v_call: TRBV18
cdr3_aa: CASSPPFRSNQPQHF

j_call: TRBJ2-7
v_call: TRBV23-1
cdr3_aa: CASSQDGTGPASKWQYF

j_call: TRBJ1-1
v_call: TRBV28
cdr3_aa: CASSLGGEAFF

j_call: TRBJ2-2
v_call: TRBV24-1
cdr3_aa: CATAGTVIGELFF

j_call: TRBJ1-1
v_call: TRBV3-1/TRBV3-2
cdr3_aa: CASSRTPTGTEAFF

j_call: TRBJ1-2
v_call: TRBV9
cdr3_aa: CASSDRVYGYTF

j_call: TRBJ2-2
v_call: TRBV19
cdr3_aa: CASSPGRENTGELFF

j_call: TRBJ2-3
v_call: TRBV7-2
cdr3_aa: CASSLWRSTDTQYF

j_call: TRBJ2-5
v_call: TRBV29-1
cdr3_aa: CSVELGGQYF

j_call: TRBJ1-2
v_call: TRBV7-3
cdr3_aa: CASSSGGGEGGYTF

j_call: TRBJ1-1
v_call: TRBV19
cdr3_aa: CASSIGDRNTEAFF

j_call: TRBJ2-5
v_call: TRBV7-3
cdr3_aa: CASSITGTPKETQYF

j_call: TRBJ2-7
v_call: TRBV5-6
cdr3_aa: CASSVGTGATYEQYF

j_call: TRBJ1-1
v_call: TRBV2
cdr3_aa: CASKQATEAFF

j_call: TRBJ2-6
v_call: TRBV30
cdr3_aa: CAWSVRLYRQGAVGANVLTF

j_call: TRBJ1-1
v_call: TRBV10-3
cdr3_aa: CATSTGDTEAFF

j_call: TRBJ1-4
v_call: TRBV10-1
cdr3_aa: CASEEASTDTNEKLFF

j_call: TRBJ2-3
v_call: TRBV10-1
cdr3_aa: CASSESLAGGTDTQYF

j_call: TRBJ2-4
v_call: TRBV24-1
cdr3_aa: CATSDLRQGGDIQYF

j_call: TRBJ2-7
v_call: TRBV10-3
cdr3_aa: CAIRPLAEAYEQYF